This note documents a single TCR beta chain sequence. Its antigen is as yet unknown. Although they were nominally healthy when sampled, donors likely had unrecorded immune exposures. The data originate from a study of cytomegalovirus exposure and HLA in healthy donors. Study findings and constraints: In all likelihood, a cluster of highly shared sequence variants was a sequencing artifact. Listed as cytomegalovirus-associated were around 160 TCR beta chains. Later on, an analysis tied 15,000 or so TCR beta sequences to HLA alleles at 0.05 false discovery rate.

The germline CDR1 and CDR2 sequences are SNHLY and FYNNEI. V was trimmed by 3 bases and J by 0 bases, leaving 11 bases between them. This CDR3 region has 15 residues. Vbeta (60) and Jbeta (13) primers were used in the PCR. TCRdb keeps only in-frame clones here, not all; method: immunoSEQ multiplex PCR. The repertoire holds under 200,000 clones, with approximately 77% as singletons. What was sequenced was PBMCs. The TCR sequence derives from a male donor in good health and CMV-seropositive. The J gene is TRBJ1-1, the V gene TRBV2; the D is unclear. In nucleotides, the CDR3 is TGTGCCAGCAGTGAGGCAGCGACCTTGAACACTGAAGCTTTCTTT. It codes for CASSEAATLNTEAFF.